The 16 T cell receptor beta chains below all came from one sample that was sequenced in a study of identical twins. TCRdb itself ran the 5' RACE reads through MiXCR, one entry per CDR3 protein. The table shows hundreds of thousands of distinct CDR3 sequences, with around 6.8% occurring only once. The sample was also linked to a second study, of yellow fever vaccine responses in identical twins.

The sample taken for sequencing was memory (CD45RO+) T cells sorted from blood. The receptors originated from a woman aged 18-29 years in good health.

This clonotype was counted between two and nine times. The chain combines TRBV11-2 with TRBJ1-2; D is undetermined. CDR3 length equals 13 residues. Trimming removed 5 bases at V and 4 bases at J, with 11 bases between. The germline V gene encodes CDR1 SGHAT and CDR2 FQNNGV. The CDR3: CASSTDGLYGYTF. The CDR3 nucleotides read TGTGCCAGCAGCACGGACGGGCTCTATGGCTACACCTTC. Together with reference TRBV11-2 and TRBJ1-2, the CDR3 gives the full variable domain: EAGVAQSPRYKIIEKRQSVAFWCNPISGHATLYWYQQILGQGPKLLIQFQNNGVVDDSQLPKDRFSAERLKGVDSTLKIQPAKLEDSAVYLCASSTDGLYGYTFGSGTRLTVV.

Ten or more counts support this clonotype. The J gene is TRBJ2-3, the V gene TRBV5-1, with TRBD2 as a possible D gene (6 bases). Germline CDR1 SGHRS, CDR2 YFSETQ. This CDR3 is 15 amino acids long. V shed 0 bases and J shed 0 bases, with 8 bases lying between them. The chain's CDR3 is CASSLVGSSTDTQYF. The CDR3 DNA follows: TGCGCCAGCAGCTTGGTCGGGAGCAGCACAGATACGCAGTATTTT.

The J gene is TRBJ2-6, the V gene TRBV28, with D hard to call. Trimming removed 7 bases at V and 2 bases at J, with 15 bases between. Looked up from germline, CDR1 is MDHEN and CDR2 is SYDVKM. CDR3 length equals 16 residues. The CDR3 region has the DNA TGTGCCAGCACCGTCTCGATGGGGACTGGGGCCAACGTCCTGACTTTC. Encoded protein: CASTVSMGTGANVLTF.

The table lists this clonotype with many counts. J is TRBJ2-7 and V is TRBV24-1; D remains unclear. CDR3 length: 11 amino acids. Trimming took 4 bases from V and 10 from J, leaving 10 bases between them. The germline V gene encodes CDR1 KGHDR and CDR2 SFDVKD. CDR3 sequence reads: CATSDRHLQYF. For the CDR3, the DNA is TGTGCCACCAGTGACCGACACCTTCAGTACTTC.

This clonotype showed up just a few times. In DNA, the CDR3 is TGTGCCAGCAGCCTTATGTTATACGAGCAGTACTTC. Residues: CASSLMLYEQYF. The chain combines TRBV7-2 with TRBJ2-7; D not resolved. This CDR3 is built from 12 residues. From germline, CDR1 is SGHTA and CDR2 FQGNSA. Trimming took 5 bases from V and 4 from J, leaving 9 bases between them.

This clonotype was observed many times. DNA for the CDR3: TGCAGTGCTAGCGGGACCGGCGAGCAGTACTTC. Translation gives CSASGTGEQYF. The chain employs TRBV20-1 and TRBJ2-7, with D perhaps TRBD1 or TRBD2 (5 bases each). Deletions cut 3 bases from V and 6 bases from J, with 9 bases between. Per the germline V gene, CDR1 is DFQATT and CDR2 is SNEGSKA (reference sequence). There are 11 residues in the CDR3.

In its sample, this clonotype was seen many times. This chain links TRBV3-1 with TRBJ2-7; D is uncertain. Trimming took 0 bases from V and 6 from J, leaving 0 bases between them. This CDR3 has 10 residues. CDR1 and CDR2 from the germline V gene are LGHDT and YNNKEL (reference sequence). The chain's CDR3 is CASSQDEQYF. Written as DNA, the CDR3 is TGTGCCAGCAGCCAAGACGAGCAGTACTTC.

CDR3 sequence: CASSDAPRTGGNGYTF. In DNA form, the CDR3 reads TGTGCCAGCAGTGATGCCCCCAGGACAGGTGGGAATGGCTACACCTTC. The J gene is TRBJ1-2, the V gene TRBV25-1; 7 positions agree with TRBD1. Germline CDR1 and CDR2: MGHDK and SYGVNS. The CDR3 sequence is 16 residues long. J was trimmed by 6 bases and V by 3 bases; bases with no gene match: 13.

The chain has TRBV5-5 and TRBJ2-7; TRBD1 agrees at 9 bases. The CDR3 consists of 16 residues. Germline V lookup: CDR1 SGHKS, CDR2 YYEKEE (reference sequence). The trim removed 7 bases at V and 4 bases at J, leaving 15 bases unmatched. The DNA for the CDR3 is TGTGCCAGCCTTACAGATTCCGGGACAGGGTATTACGAGCAGTACTTC. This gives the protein CASLTDSGTGYYEQYF.

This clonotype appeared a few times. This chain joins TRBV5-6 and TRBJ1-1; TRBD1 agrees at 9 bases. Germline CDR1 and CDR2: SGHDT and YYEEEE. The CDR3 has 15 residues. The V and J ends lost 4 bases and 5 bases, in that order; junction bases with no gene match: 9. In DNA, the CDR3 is TGTGCCAGCAGCGGGCTGGGACAGGGTACGACTGAAGCTTTCTTT. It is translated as CASSGLGQGTTEAFF.

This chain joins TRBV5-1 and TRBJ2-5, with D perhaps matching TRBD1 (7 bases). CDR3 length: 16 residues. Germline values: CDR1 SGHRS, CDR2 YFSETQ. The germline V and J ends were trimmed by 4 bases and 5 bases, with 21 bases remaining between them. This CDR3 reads CASSEQSTGAGETQYF. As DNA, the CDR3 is TGCGCCAGCAGCGAGCAATCAACAGGGGCGGGGGAGACCCAGTACTTC.

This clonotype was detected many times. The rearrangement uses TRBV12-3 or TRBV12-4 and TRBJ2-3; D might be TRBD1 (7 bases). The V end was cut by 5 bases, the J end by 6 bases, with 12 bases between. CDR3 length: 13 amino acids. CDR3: CASSQQGRDTQYF. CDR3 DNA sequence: TGTGCCAGCAGTCAACAGGGGAGGGATACGCAGTATTTT.

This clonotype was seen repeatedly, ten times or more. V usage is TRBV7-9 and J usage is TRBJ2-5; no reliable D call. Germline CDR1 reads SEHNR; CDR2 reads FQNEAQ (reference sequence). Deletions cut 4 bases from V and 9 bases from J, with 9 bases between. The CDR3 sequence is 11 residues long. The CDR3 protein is CASSSHPPQYF. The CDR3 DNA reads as TGTGCCAGCAGCTCCCATCCCCCCCAGTACTTC.

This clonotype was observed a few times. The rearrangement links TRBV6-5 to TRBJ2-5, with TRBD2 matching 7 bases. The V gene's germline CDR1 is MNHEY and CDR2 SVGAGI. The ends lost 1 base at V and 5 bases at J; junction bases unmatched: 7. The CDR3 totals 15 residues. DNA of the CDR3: TGTGCCAGCAGTTACTTTCGCCAGGGAGGGGAGACCCAGTACTTC. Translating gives CASSYFRQGGETQYF.

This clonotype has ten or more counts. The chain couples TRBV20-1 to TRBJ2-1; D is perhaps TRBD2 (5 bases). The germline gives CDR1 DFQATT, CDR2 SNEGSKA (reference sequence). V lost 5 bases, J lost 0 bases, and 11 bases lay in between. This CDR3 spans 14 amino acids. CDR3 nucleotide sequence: TGCAGTGCTCGGACTGGGAGCTCCTACAATGAGCAGTTCTTC. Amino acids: CSARTGSSYNEQFF.

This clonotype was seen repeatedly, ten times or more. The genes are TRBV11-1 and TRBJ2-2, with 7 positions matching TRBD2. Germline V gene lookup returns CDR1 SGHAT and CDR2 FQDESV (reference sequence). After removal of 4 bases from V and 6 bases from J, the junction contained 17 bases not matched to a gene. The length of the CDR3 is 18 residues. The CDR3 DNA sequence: TGTGCCAGCAGCTCCCCGTCTGGGCGGGAGCTTGTTTCCGGGGAGCTGTTTTTT. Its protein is CASSSPSGRELVSGELFF. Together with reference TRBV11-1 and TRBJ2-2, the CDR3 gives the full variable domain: EAEVAQSPRYKITEKSQAVAFWCDPISGHATLYWYRQILGQGPELLVQFQDESVVDDSQLPKDRFSAERLKGVDSTLKIQPAELGDSAMYLCASSSPSGRELVSGELFFGEGSRLTVL.